Listed below are T cell receptor beta chains from one sample, sequenced in a study of cytomegalovirus exposure and HLA in healthy donors. Libraries were prepared by immunoSEQ multiplex PCR; TCRdb keeps only in-frame clonotypes and omits some of them. The table records about 130,000 clones, 81% of them present only once. Sample: PBMCs. All receptors derive from a woman between 35 and 50 years old in good health and CMV-seropositive. The CDR3 runs from the conserved cysteine through the conserved F or W. The order of the fields is clone size, J gene, V gene, D gene, CDR3 protein, CDR3 DNA. A D gene is named only where the DNA matches it firmly. Size values are once, few and many counts, or a class for expanded clones, and some rows have none.

clone size: NA
J gene: TRBJ2-7
V gene: TRBV7-9
D gene: NA
CDR3 protein: CASRQTLGPYEQYF
CDR3 DNA: TGTGCCAGCAGGCAGACCCTGGGCCCCTACGAGCAGTACTTC

clone size: NA
J gene: TRBJ1-2
V gene: TRBV30
D gene: NA
CDR3 protein: CAWSPDIALPYGYTF
CDR3 DNA: TGTGCCTGGAGTCCCGACATCGCCCTCCCCTATGGCTACACCTTC

clone size: NA
J gene: TRBJ2-5
V gene: TRBV6-6
D gene: TRBD1
CDR3 protein: CASRRTGGPETQYF
CDR3 DNA: TGTGCCAGCAGACGGACAGGGGGCCCGGAGACCCAGTACTTC

clone size: NA
J gene: TRBJ2-5
V gene: TRBV19
D gene: TRBD2
CDR3 protein: CATRRGRQETQYF
CDR3 DNA: TGTGCCACCCGGCGCGGGAGGCAAGAGACCCAGTACTTC

clone size: NA
J gene: TRBJ2-2
V gene: TRBV19
D gene: NA
CDR3 protein: CASSMVRATGELFF
CDR3 DNA: TGTGCCAGTAGTATGGTCAGGGCCACCGGGGAGCTGTTTTTT

clone size: NA
J gene: TRBJ1-2
V gene: TRBV28
D gene: NA
CDR3 protein: CASRTAQGFYGYTF
CDR3 DNA: TGTGCCAGCAGGACGGCACAGGGCTTCTATGGCTACACCTTC

clone size: NA
J gene: TRBJ2-3
V gene: TRBV28
D gene: NA
CDR3 protein: CASSNRVHSTDTQYF
CDR3 DNA: TGTGCCAGCTCGAACCGGGTTCACAGCACAGATACGCAGTATTTT

clone size: NA
J gene: TRBJ2-3
V gene: TRBV5-1
D gene: NA
CDR3 protein: CASRPPGGLTDTQYF
CDR3 DNA: TGCGCCAGCCGACCCCCGGGGGGCCTAACAGATACGCAGTATTTT

clone size: NA
J gene: TRBJ2-3
V gene: TRBV4-1
D gene: NA
CDR3 protein: CASSAQRGTTDTQYF
CDR3 DNA: TGCGCCAGCAGCGCTCAACGGGGGACCACAGATACGCAGTATTTT

clone size: NA
J gene: TRBJ2-7
V gene: TRBV5-8
D gene: TRBD1
CDR3 protein: CASSRGQDPSYEQYF
CDR3 DNA: TGTGCCAGCAGCCGTGGACAGGACCCCTCCTACGAGCAGTACTTC

clone size: NA
J gene: TRBJ2-7
V gene: TRBV5-6
D gene: NA
CDR3 protein: CASNDRAYEQYF
CDR3 DNA: TGTGCCAGCAACGATCGGGCCTACGAGCAGTACTTC

clone size: NA
J gene: TRBJ1-4
V gene: TRBV27
D gene: NA
CDR3 protein: CASSSKPPTNEKLFF
CDR3 DNA: TGTGCCAGCAGTTCTAAGCCACCAACTAATGAAAAACTGTTTTTT

clone size: NA
J gene: TRBJ2-4
V gene: TRBV6-1
D gene: TRBD1
CDR3 protein: CASSEFEGAVAKNIQYF
CDR3 DNA: TGTGCCAGCAGTGAATTCGAGGGGGCGGTGGCCAAAAACATTCAGTACTTC

clone size: few
J gene: TRBJ2-7
V gene: TRBV6-5
D gene: NA
CDR3 protein: CATWRQQPSYEQYF
CDR3 DNA: TGTGCCACCTGGAGGCAGCAACCTTCCTACGAGCAGTACTTC

clone size: NA
J gene: TRBJ2-3
V gene: TRBV14
D gene: TRBD1
CDR3 protein: CASSRSRGLGTDTQYF
CDR3 DNA: TGTGCCAGCAGCCGCAGCAGGGGGCTAGGCACAGATACGCAGTATTTT

clone size: NA
J gene: TRBJ2-4
V gene: TRBV28
D gene: TRBD2
CDR3 protein: CASSPNRSSGLGVLVDF
CDR3 DNA: TGTGCCAGCAGTCCTAATAGATCTAGCGGTCTTGGGGTGTTGGTGGACTTC

clone size: NA
J gene: TRBJ2-7
V gene: TRBV27
D gene: NA
CDR3 protein: CASSLTTLSQEQYF
CDR3 DNA: TGTGCCAGCAGTTTAACTACACTGTCGCAAGAGCAGTACTTC

clone size: few
J gene: TRBJ1-1
V gene: TRBV7-2
D gene: NA
CDR3 protein: CASTPTKGLNTEAFF
CDR3 DNA: TGTGCCAGCACCCCAACGAAGGGGCTGAACACTGAAGCTTTCTTT

clone size: once
J gene: TRBJ2-7
V gene: TRBV11-2
D gene: NA
CDR3 protein: CASSSPPTRISYEQYF
CDR3 DNA: TGTGCCAGCAGCTCCCCTCCTACCCGCATCTCCTACGAGCAGTACTTC

clone size: NA
J gene: TRBJ2-5
V gene: TRBV11-3
D gene: TRBD1
CDR3 protein: CASSPGTGVWETQYF
CDR3 DNA: TGTGCCAGCAGCCCCGGGACAGGGGTCTGGGAGACCCAGTACTTC

clone size: NA
J gene: TRBJ2-1
V gene: TRBV7-3
D gene: TRBD2
CDR3 protein: CASSFLSGANNEQFF
CDR3 DNA: TGTGCCAGCAGCTTCCTTAGCGGGGCAAACAATGAGCAGTTCTTC

clone size: NA
J gene: TRBJ2-3
V gene: TRBV7-6
D gene: NA
CDR3 protein: CASSWATDTQYF
CDR3 DNA: TGTGCCAGCAGTTGGGCCACAGATACGCAGTATTTT

clone size: few
J gene: TRBJ2-1
V gene: TRBV7-3
D gene: NA
CDR3 protein: CASSSGRWGAGNEQFF
CDR3 DNA: TGTGCCAGCAGCTCTGGTCGATGGGGAGCTGGGAATGAGCAGTTCTTC

clone size: NA
J gene: TRBJ2-3
V gene: TRBV7-3
D gene: NA
CDR3 protein: CASSSSGQGTDTQYF
CDR3 DNA: TGTGCCAGCAGCTCATCGGGACAAGGAACAGATACGCAGTATTTT

clone size: NA
J gene: TRBJ1-5
V gene: TRBV7-9
D gene: TRBD1
CDR3 protein: CASSSITGTGVLRDQPQHF
CDR3 DNA: TGTGCCAGCAGCTCAATTACCGGGACAGGGGTTTTAAGAGATCAGCCCCAGCATTTT

clone size: once
J gene: TRBJ1-1
V gene: TRBV5-1
D gene: NA
CDR3 protein: CASRTMTNTEAFF
CDR3 DNA: TGCGCCAGCAGGACAATGACGAACACTGAAGCTTTCTTT

clone size: NA
J gene: TRBJ2-1
V gene: TRBV5-4
D gene: TRBD2
CDR3 protein: CASSSILAGSSYNEQFF
CDR3 DNA: TGTGCCAGCAGCTCAATCCTAGCGGGGAGCTCCTACAATGAGCAGTTCTTC

clone size: NA
J gene: TRBJ2-2
V gene: TRBV5-4
D gene: NA
CDR3 protein: CASSKSPTGELFF
CDR3 DNA: TGTGCCAGCAGCAAAAGCCCCACCGGGGAGCTGTTTTTT

clone size: once
J gene: TRBJ2-3
V gene: TRBV13
D gene: NA
CDR3 protein: CASSSEIAARGNTQYF
CDR3 DNA: TGTGCCAGCAGCTCAGAAATAGCGGCCCGGGGTAATACGCAGTATTTT

clone size: NA
J gene: TRBJ2-2
V gene: TRBV7-3
D gene: TRBD1
CDR3 protein: CASSLQGTGSGELFF
CDR3 DNA: TGTGCCAGCAGCTTACAAGGGACAGGGTCCGGGGAGCTGTTTTTT

clone size: NA
J gene: TRBJ1-5
V gene: TRBV2
D gene: NA
CDR3 protein: CASFAGPPYSNQPQHF
CDR3 DNA: TGTGCCAGCTTTGCAGGGCCTCCCTATAGCAATCAGCCCCAGCATTTT

clone size: NA
J gene: TRBJ1-6
V gene: TRBV2
D gene: NA
CDR3 protein: CASSVSNSPLHF
CDR3 DNA: TGTGCCAGCAGTGTATCTAATTCACCCCTCCACTTT

clone size: NA
J gene: TRBJ2-7
V gene: TRBV9
D gene: TRBD1
CDR3 protein: CASSMGQGYEQYF
CDR3 DNA: TGTGCCAGCAGCATGGGACAGGGCTACGAGCAGTACTTC

clone size: NA
J gene: TRBJ2-7
V gene: TRBV27
D gene: TRBD2
CDR3 protein: CASSSGGGYEQYF
CDR3 DNA: TGTGCCAGCAGTTCGGGAGGGGGATACGAGCAGTACTTC

clone size: NA
J gene: TRBJ2-1
V gene: TRBV15
D gene: TRBD2
CDR3 protein: CATSRELAGVSNEQFF
CDR3 DNA: TGTGCCACCAGCAGGGAACTAGCGGGAGTAAGCAATGAGCAGTTCTTC

clone size: NA
J gene: TRBJ2-1
V gene: TRBV11-2
D gene: TRBD2
CDR3 protein: CASSLNRAGGGEQFF
CDR3 DNA: TGTGCCAGCAGCTTAAACCGAGCGGGAGGAGGCGAGCAGTTCTTC

clone size: NA
J gene: TRBJ1-2
V gene: TRBV7-3
D gene: NA
CDR3 protein: CASSLAQANYGYTF
CDR3 DNA: TGTGCCAGCAGCTTGGCCCAAGCTAACTATGGCTACACCTTC

clone size: NA
J gene: TRBJ1-1
V gene: TRBV7-9
D gene: TRBD1
CDR3 protein: CASSGRDRGRPEAFF
CDR3 DNA: TGTGCCAGCAGCGGCCGGGACAGGGGACGGCCTGAAGCTTTCTTT

clone size: NA
J gene: TRBJ2-7
V gene: TRBV4-1
D gene: TRBD1
CDR3 protein: CASSQATGVGEQYF
CDR3 DNA: TGCGCCAGCAGCCAAGCCACAGGGGTGGGCGAGCAGTACTTC

clone size: NA
J gene: TRBJ1-1
V gene: TRBV28
D gene: NA
CDR3 protein: CASSLWISYTEAFF
CDR3 DNA: TGTGCCAGCAGTTTATGGATTAGTTACACTGAAGCTTTCTTT

clone size: NA
J gene: TRBJ2-7
V gene: TRBV4-2
D gene: TRBD2
CDR3 protein: CASSLPQGLAGEPVGYEQYF
CDR3 DNA: TGTGCCAGCAGCCTCCCACAGGGACTAGCGGGCGAACCTGTGGGCTACGAGCAGTACTTC

clone size: NA
J gene: TRBJ1-2
V gene: TRBV4-1
D gene: TRBD1
CDR3 protein: CASSQVLGQGTYGYTF
CDR3 DNA: TGCGCCAGCAGCCAAGTTTTGGGACAGGGAACTTATGGCTACACCTTC

clone size: NA
J gene: TRBJ1-4
V gene: TRBV6-1
D gene: TRBD1
CDR3 protein: CASSERQGAFVLEKLFF
CDR3 DNA: TGTGCCAGCAGTGAAAGACAGGGAGCTTTCGTTTTGGAAAAACTGTTTTTT

clone size: NA
J gene: TRBJ1-5
V gene: TRBV4-2
D gene: NA
CDR3 protein: CASSQDLQQPQHF
CDR3 DNA: TGTGCCAGCAGCCAAGATCTTCAGCAGCCCCAGCATTTT

clone size: NA
J gene: TRBJ2-3
V gene: TRBV5-1
D gene: NA
CDR3 protein: CASSLEAGTDTQYF
CDR3 DNA: TGCGCCAGCAGCTTGGAGGCGGGCACAGATACGCAGTATTTT

clone size: NA
J gene: TRBJ2-7
V gene: TRBV6-6
D gene: TRBD1
CDR3 protein: CASSPTTGGLTYEQYF
CDR3 DNA: TGTGCCAGCAGTCCCACGACAGGGGGCCTTACCTACGAGCAGTACTTC